A single sample gave rise to the 14 T cell receptor beta chains below, sequenced in a study of shared clonotypes between healthy human individuals. Assay used: immunoSEQ multiplex PCR; TCRdb lists only in-frame clones, some missing. The data show roughly 520,000 clones, with roughly 95% seen just once and about 0.067% held by the top ten. The sequencing sample was made of naive CD4+ T cells sorted from blood. Stated subset: CD45RA+ positively selected. The receptors were sampled from a woman in her twenties or thirties in good health.

The J gene is TRBJ2-5, the V gene TRBV10-2; 14 bases map to TRBD2. The V segment lost 5 bases and the J segment 5 bases; nucleotides outside the gene matches: 16. Germline V gene data show CDR1 as WSHSY and CDR2 as SAAADI. The CDR3 contains 19 residues. CDR3 in amino acids: CASSKPGLAGVWLEETQYF. In nucleotides, the CDR3 is TGCGCCAGCAGTAAACCGGGACTAGCGGGAGTGTGGCTTGAGGAGACCCAGTACTTC.

The J gene is TRBJ1-2, the V gene TRBV10-2; 8 bases agree with TRBD1. This CDR3 is built from 13 residues. Germline V gene sequence: CDR1 WSHSY, CDR2 SAAADI. Germline trimming cut 5 bases from V and 5 bases from J; bases unmatched to any gene: 4. The CDR3 DNA is TGCGCCAGCAGTCCGGACAGGGATTATGGCTACACCTTC. This sequence encodes CASSPDRDYGYTF.

The V call is TRBV14, the J call TRBJ2-1, with a tentative D call TRBD1 (6 bases). This CDR3 is built from 14 residues. Looked up from germline, CDR1 is SGHDN and CDR2 is FVKESK. The V end lost 1 base, the J end lost 8 bases, and 12 bases lay between the germline ends. The DNA of the CDR3 is TGTGCCAGCAGCCAAGCTACAGGGTTCGATGAGCAGTTCTTC. It codes for CASSQATGFDEQFF.

V gene TRBV27 combines with J gene TRBJ1-2; D call uncertain. The CDR3 has 13 residues. Germline CDR1 is MNHEY and CDR2 is SMNVEV (reference sequence). Trimming pared 3 bases from V and 4 bases from J, leaving 9 bases between. The CDR3 bases are TGTGCCAGCAGTTTTGTTACGGGCTATGGCTACACCTTC. It specifies CASSFVTGYGYTF.

The chain employs TRBV5-1 and TRBJ2-6, with D unresolved. Germline values: CDR1 SGHRS, CDR2 YFSETQ. This CDR3 is 17 amino acids long. Trimming took off 0 bases at V and 0 bases at J, with 10 bases between the two ends. The CDR3 protein is CASSLEVGLSGANVLTF. The CDR3 region has the DNA TGCGCCAGCAGCTTGGAGGTTGGCCTCTCTGGGGCCAACGTCCTGACTTTC. Filled out from reference TRBV5-1 and TRBJ2-6, the complete variable domain reads KAGVTQTPRYLIKTRGQQVTLSCSPISGHRSVSWYQQTPGQGLQFLFEYFSETQRNKGNFPGRFSGRQFSNSRSEMNVSTLELGDSALYLCASSLEVGLSGANVLTFGAGSRLTVL.

The chain has TRBV2 and TRBJ1-5, with 10 bases that match TRBD1. This CDR3 is 18 amino acids long. Germline loops: CDR1 SNHLY, CDR2 FYNNEI. V lost 5 bases and J lost 4; bases outside the gene matches: 14. The CDR3 spells CASSFPGQGQVRNQPQHF. The CDR3 nucleotides are TGTGCCAGCAGTTTTCCGGGACAGGGGCAGGTCCGGAATCAGCCCCAGCATTTT.

The CDR3 reads CASSPGQGAIDEQFF. The CDR3 DNA is TGTGCCAGCTCACCTGGACAGGGGGCAATCGATGAGCAGTTCTTC. The chain combines TRBV18 with TRBJ2-1; 11 bases line up with TRBD1. V lost 3 bases and J lost 8; bases outside the gene matches: 6. Germline CDR1 KGHSH, CDR2 LQKENI. The CDR3 consists of 15 residues.

This rearrangement joins TRBV7-9 to TRBJ2-7; the D gene is possibly TRBD2 (5 bases). The CDR3 loop spans 13 amino acids. Looked up from germline, CDR1 is SEHNR and CDR2 is FQNEAQ (reference sequence). Trimming pared 6 bases from V and 5 bases from J, leaving 14 bases between. The CDR3 DNA follows: TGTGCCAGCAGTCAAATGGGAGTTAACGAGCAGTACTTC. Protein sequence: CASSQMGVNEQYF.

The chain couples TRBV7-9 to TRBJ2-2, with D maybe TRBD1 (6 bases). The CDR3 is made up of 14 amino acids. CDR1 is SEHNR, CDR2 FQNEAQ, per germline (reference sequence). V was cut by 1 base and J by 6 bases, with 9 bases left in between. CDR3 amino acids: CASSLVGASGELFF. The CDR3 region has the DNA TGTGCCAGCAGCTTAGTGGGGGCGTCCGGGGAGCTGTTTTTT. The full variable domain, its missing parts supplied by reference TRBV7-9 and TRBJ2-2, is DTGVSQNPRHKITKRGQNVTFRCDPISEHNRLYWYRQTLGQGPEFLTYFQNEAQLEKSRLLSDRFSAERPKGSFSTLEIQRTEQGDSAMYLCASSLVGASGELFFGEGSRLTVL.

The genes are TRBV9 and TRBJ1-5; no reliable D call. This CDR3 is built from 14 residues. Germline CDR1 is SGDLS and CDR2 is YYNGEE. Trimming took off 0 bases at V and 5 bases at J, with 9 bases between the two ends. CDR3 in DNA: TGTGCCAGCAGCGTAGAGAAGGGAGATCAGCCCCAGCATTTT. Translation gives CASSVEKGDQPQHF.

The chain combines TRBV5-1 with TRBJ2-2; the D is unclear. V was clipped by 5 bases and J by 7 bases, with 15 bases between them. The CDR3 has 14 amino acids. Germline values: CDR1 SGHRS, CDR2 YFSETQ. CDR3 sequence: CASSPRVDVGELFF. In DNA, the CDR3 is TGCGCCAGCAGTCCCCGAGTGGACGTCGGGGAGCTGTTTTTT.

The V gene is TRBV13, the J gene TRBJ2-7; D might be TRBD2 (5 bases). The V and J ends lost 5 bases and 3 bases respectively, with 26 bases between them. The CDR3 is 18 residues long. Germline CDR1 reads PRHDT; CDR2 reads FYEKMQ (reference sequence). In DNA form, the CDR3 reads TGTGCCAGCAGCCCATCGCTAAGCGGAAGGAGAGCGTACTACGAGCAGTACTTC. This codes for CASSPSLSGRRAYYEQYF.

The chain is built from TRBV5-4 and TRBJ2-5; D is ambiguous. Matching the DNA end better, TRBJ2-7 makes the J call doubtful. The CDR3 sequence is 12 residues long. CDR1 and CDR2 (germline): SGHNT, YYREEE (reference sequence). As DNA, the CDR3 is TGTGCCAGCAGCTCGCTTCCGGGCGAGCAGTACTTC. This encodes CASSSLPGEQYF.

This chain joins TRBV6-6 and TRBJ2-1, with unresolved D. V was cut by 5 bases and J by 0 bases, with 8 bases left in between. This CDR3 region has 14 residues. Per the germline V gene, CDR1 is MNHNY and CDR2 is SVGAGI (reference sequence). The CDR3 DNA follows: TGTGCCAGCAGTATGCACAGCTCCTACAATGAGCAGTTCTTC. As protein: CASSMHSSYNEQFF.